This record concerns one TCR beta chain sequence. Its matching antigen is unknown. The CDR3 runs 12 residues. Unmatched junction bases numbered 3, after V lost 5 bases and J lost 6 bases. In germline, CDR1 is ENHRY, CDR2 SYGVKD. The entry originates in a study of T cell responses to AZD1222 COVID-19 vaccine. Study-level results: The number of AZD1222 recipients seropositive at baseline was only five to seven. Donors were chiefly white British, with a greater number of females, and clonal diversity was perhaps underestimated.

Sequencing was performed with immunoSEQ multiplex PCR; in TCRdb, only in-frame clones are kept and a portion is missing. The data show approximately 200,000 clones, around 93% seen once. This clonotype was obtained from an adult who received the AZD1222 COVID-19 vaccine. Sequenced material: peripheral blood, taken 28 days after the second AZD1222 dose. This chain links TRBV10-3 with TRBJ1-1; 7 bases line up with TRBD1. The CDR3 reads CAISQQGPEAFF. CDR3 nucleotide sequence: TGTGCCATCAGTCAACAGGGGCCTGAAGCTTTCTTT.